The T cell receptor beta chain described here comes from a study of blood T cell repertoires in COVID-19. Trimming removed 0 bases at V and 3 bases at J, with 8 bases between. This CDR3 contains 14 residues. Germline CDR1 SGHNT, CDR2 YYREEE (reference sequence). Cohorts were based on clinical histories the participants reported. Profiling relied on immunoSEQ multiplex PCR, and the TCRdb table lists in-frame clones only, not all of them. This table holds nearly 300,000 clones, roughly 91% found once. The receptor's source is a woman in her forties or fifties who had been exposed to COVID-19. The chain uses TRBV5-4 and TRBJ2-3; tentatively, D is TRBD1 (6 bases). Source material: PBMCs or T cells enriched from blood (not recorded which). CDR3 nucleotide sequence: TGTGCCAGCAGCTTGGAGGGGGTTACAGATACGCAGTATTTT. Protein sequence: CASSLEGVTDTQYF. The complete variable domain, with remaining parts taken from reference TRBV5-4 and TRBJ2-3, reads ETGVTQSPTHLIKTRGQQVTLRCSSQSGHNTVSWYQQALGQGPQFIFQYYREEENGRGNFPPRFSGLQFPNYSSELNVNALELDDSALYLCASSLEGVTDTQYFGPGTRLTVL.